This record concerns one T cell receptor beta chain sequence. The entry originates in a study of blood T cell repertoires in COVID-19. Background on the study: Samples of COVID-19 (acute and convalescent) were obtained from the United States, Italy and Spain.

Authors' data handling: Estimated nucleated cell counts came from reference gene primer amplification. Profiled with immunoSEQ multiplex PCR; TCRdb holds only in-frame clones, not every one. Clone size and the V and J calls come from that table; the DNA yielded D and trimming. The table records over 200,000 clones, less than 90% of them present only once. This CDR3 region has 15 residues. J gave up 2 bases and V 1 base, and 5 bases lay outside the gene matches. The V gene's germline CDR1 is SEHNR and CDR2 FQNEAQ (reference sequence). This sequence originates from a man between 60 and 75 years old who had recovered from COVID-19. The chain employs TRBV7-9 and TRBJ2-7; TRBD1 aligns across 7 bases. Sequencing used peripheral blood. The CDR3 region has the DNA TGTGCCAGCAGCTTAGTTGGGCAGGGGGCCTACGAGCAGTACTTC. As protein: CASSLVGQGAYEQYF.